One and the same sample provided the 20 T cell receptor beta chains below, sequenced in a study of early T cells in non-severe SARS-CoV-2 infection. TCRdb reanalysed the 5' RACE reads using MiXCR and keeps one entry per CDR3 protein. This table holds 25,000 to 30,000 distinct CDR3 sequences, about 8.6% found once. The sample taken for sequencing was whole blood. Every receptor here comes from an adult who was a healthcare worker with PCR-confirmed SARS-CoV-2 infection or an uninfected control (not recorded which).

This rearrangement joins TRBV27 to TRBJ1-2, with 7 bases fitting TRBD1. The germline V gene encodes CDR1 MNHEY and CDR2 SMNVEV (reference sequence). The CDR3 has 15 residues. V lost 4 bases and J lost 1; bases outside the gene matches: 6. CDR3 in amino acids: CASSSSGTDNYGYTF. The CDR3 coding sequence is TGTGCCAGCAGTTCCTCCGGGACAGATAACTATGGCTACACCTTC.

In regard to this clonotype: The germline gene is not matched at one end of the junction; a read error may be the cause. The rearrangement uses TRBV7-6 and TRBJ2-2; maybe TRBD2 (6 bases). The CDR3 totals 21 residues. Looked up from germline, CDR1 is SGHVS and CDR2 is FNYEAQ. CDR3 nucleotides: TGTGCCAGCAGCTTAGTCGGCGATAGGGGAAGGGACTTCCCCAACACCGGGGAGCGGTTTTTT. Translation gives CASSLVGDRGRDFPNTGERFF.

The rearrangement links TRBV9 to TRBJ1-2; 7 bases match TRBD1. The V and J ends lost 4 bases and 2 bases, in that order; junction bases with no gene match: 5. The V gene's germline CDR1 is SGDLS and CDR2 YYNGEE. The CDR3 length is 14 residues. CDR3 loop: CASSRQGHNYGYTF. The CDR3 DNA sequence: TGTGCCAGCAGCAGACAGGGCCACAACTATGGCTACACCTTC.

The chain is built from TRBV6-5 and TRBJ1-1, with a tentative D call TRBD1 (5 bases). V was clipped by 0 bases and J by 7 bases, with 6 bases between them. Germline V gives CDR1 MNHEY, CDR2 SVGAGI. The length of the CDR3 is 12 residues. In DNA, the CDR3 is TGTGCCAGCAGTTACTCGGGGGATGAAGCTTTCTTT. Its protein is CASSYSGDEAFF.

The rearrangement joins TRBV21-1 to TRBJ1-1; the table gives TRBD1 as D, unverified against the DNA. TRBV21-1 counts as a pseudogene. This CDR3 spans 14 amino acids. The CDR3 bases are TGTGCCAGCAGCCAACCAGGGGGGAACACTGAAGCTTTCTTT. Its translation: CASSQPGGNTEAFF.

This clonotype was seen repeatedly, ten times or more. The chain combines TRBV7-2 with TRBJ1-1; D not resolved. Germline values: CDR1 SGHTA, CDR2 FQGNSA. The CDR3 totals 13 residues. Trimming cost V 6 bases and J 8 bases, with 16 bases left between them. The CDR3 coding sequence is TGTGCCAGCAGAACCCCCAGGACGGGCGAAGCTTTCTTT. Protein product: CASRTPRTGEAFF.

There are a few counts of this clonotype. The chain recombines TRBV20-1 with TRBJ2-7, with D maybe TRBD2 (5 bases). CDR3 length equals 11 residues. Trimming took off 6 bases at V and 3 bases at J, with 9 bases between the two ends. Germline V CDR1 and CDR2: DFQATT, SNEGSKA (reference sequence). As DNA, the CDR3 is TGCAGTGCAACCCGGGACTACGAGCAGTACTTC. This gives the protein CSATRDYEQYF.

A few counts support this clonotype. The chain combines TRBV14 with TRBJ2-7; D might be TRBD1 (5 bases). The germline V and J ends were trimmed by 0 bases and 11 bases, with 14 bases remaining between them. This CDR3 comprises 13 residues. Germline V gene lookup returns CDR1 SGHDN and CDR2 FVKESK. For the CDR3, the DNA is TGTGCCAGCAGCCAAGATACCCGACAGCTCGAGTACTTC. This codes for CASSQDTRQLEYF.

This clonotype has at least ten counts. This rearrangement joins TRBV5-1 to TRBJ2-1; D remains ambiguous. This CDR3 has 15 amino acids. V was clipped by 4 bases and J by 0 bases, with 11 bases between them. Germline V gene sequence: CDR1 SGHRS, CDR2 YFSETQ. The DNA for the CDR3 is TGCGCCAGCAGCCGCGGATTCGGCTCCTACAATGAGCAGTTCTTC. This translates into CASSRGFGSYNEQFF.

This clonotype was picked up many times. The chain recombines TRBV5-5 with TRBJ1-2; the D is unclear. The CDR3 sequence is 15 residues long. Germline lookup yields CDR1 SGHKS and CDR2 YYEKEE (reference sequence). Trimming took off 6 bases at V and 2 bases at J, with 17 bases between the two ends. CDR3 in DNA: TGTGCCAGCAACCTCGAGCCGACACGGAACTATGGCTACACCTTC. This gives the protein CASNLEPTRNYGYTF.

Comments on this clonotype: This may be a read error: a much more frequent sequence differs by one nucleotide. The rearrangement uses TRBV7-3 and TRBJ2-3; a possible D gene is TRBD1 (5 bases). CDR3 length: 13 amino acids. Per the germline V gene, CDR1 is SGHTA and CDR2 is FQGTGA. As DNA, the CDR3 is TGTGCCAGCGGGCAGTCTTCCACAGGTACGCAGTATTTT. This gives the protein CASGQSSTGTQYF.

This clonotype occurred a few times. The chain carries TRBV4-3 and TRBJ2-1, with a possible D match to TRBD2 (6 bases). The CDR3 length is 18 residues. Germline CDR1 LGHNA, CDR2 YSLEER. V lost 0 bases and J lost 0, with 15 bases in between. The CDR3 spells CASSQDVWATSSYNEQFF. CDR3 DNA: TGCGCCAGCAGCCAAGACGTTTGGGCGACTAGCTCCTACAATGAGCAGTTCTTC.

This clonotype appeared a single time. This chain links TRBV6-2 or TRBV6-3 with TRBJ2-3; 12 bases line up with TRBD2. There are 15 residues in the CDR3. CDR1 MNHEY and CDR2 SVGEGT come from the germline V gene. Losses at the gene ends were 7 bases for V and 2 bases for J; bases not matched to a gene: 4. The CDR3 spells CASTGLAGTTDTQYF. CDR3 bases: TGTGCCAGCACTGGACTAGCGGGGACCACAGATACGCAGTATTTT.

This clonotype has ten or more counts. V usage is TRBV27 and J usage is TRBJ1-2, with 7 bases aligning to TRBD1. The length of the CDR3 is 13 residues. Trimming took 10 bases from V and 4 from J; bases not matched to a gene: 9. The germline CDR1 and CDR2 sequences are MNHEY and SMNVEV (reference sequence). CDR3 amino acids: CATGRGGGYGYTF. The CDR3 DNA sequence: TGTGCCACAGGGCGAGGGGGCGGCTATGGCTACACCTTC.

This clonotype was seen many times. The chain uses TRBV19 and TRBJ1-4; 8 bases align to TRBD1. The CDR3 runs to 14 residues. Per germline, CDR1 LNHDA and CDR2 SQIVND (reference sequence). With V trimmed by 10 bases and J by 7 bases, 11 bases remained unmatched. The CDR3 DNA reads as TGTGCCACCTCTGGGGACAGGCGGAGTGAAAAACTGTTTTTT. This gives the protein CATSGDRRSEKLFF.

This clonotype has ten or more counts. The V call is TRBV2, the J call TRBJ2-5; no firm D call. Per the germline V gene, CDR1 is SNHLY and CDR2 is FYNNEI. Trimming removed 5 bases at V and 3 bases at J, with 4 bases between. CDR3 length: 11 amino acids. CDR3 in amino acids: CASSKEETQYF. DNA of the CDR3: TGTGCCAGCAGTAAAGAAGAGACCCAGTACTTC.

The sample holds a few counts of this clonotype. The gene calls are TRBV5-1 and TRBJ2-6; D is undetermined. This CDR3 comprises 15 residues. Germline V gives CDR1 SGHRS, CDR2 YFSETQ. The V and J ends lost 4 bases and 9 bases respectively, with 17 bases between them. In DNA, the CDR3 is TGCGCCAGCAGCCCCGACCAAGATCGCGGCAACGTCCTGACTTTC. Its protein product is CASSPDQDRGNVLTF.

This clonotype was picked up many times. The V and J genes are TRBV6-6 and TRBJ1-2; D might be TRBD1 (5 bases). This CDR3 has 12 residues. Germline CDR1 and CDR2: MNHNY and SVGAGI (reference sequence). With 5 bases removed from V and 6 bases from J, the gap between germline ends came to 10 bases. The CDR3, as DNA: TGTGCCAGCAGTCTCAGGGAAGATGGCTACACCTTC. Translated: CASSLREDGYTF.

This chain links TRBV3-1 with TRBJ2-5, with D possibly being TRBD1 (5 bases). From germline, CDR1 is LGHDT and CDR2 YNNKEL (reference sequence). The CDR3 is 14 amino acids. The V end was cut by 0 bases, the J end by 3 bases, with 8 bases between. CDR3 nucleotide sequence: TGTGCCAGCAGCCAAGATCCAGGGAAAGAGACCCAGTACTTC. Amino acid sequence: CASSQDPGKETQYF.

The J gene is TRBJ2-2, the V gene TRBV7-8, with no clear D. Trimming stripped 1 base from V and 7 bases from J, with 10 bases between. CDR1 and CDR2 from the germline V gene are SGHVS and FQNEAQ. The length of the CDR3 is 14 residues. The CDR3 DNA reads TGTGCCAGCAGCTTAGTCTGGGAAGGCGGGGAGCTGTTTTTT. This codes for CASSLVWEGGELFF.